This entry lists 21 T cell receptor beta chains sequenced from one sample in a study of shared clonotypes between healthy human individuals (TCRdb year 2020). Libraries were made using the immunoSEQ multiplex PCR assay. TCRdb carries this immuneACCESS record with in-frame sequences only. Its versions omit some clonotypes, under half of them owing to an unresolved V gene in the studies checked, with the rest unexplained. A total of about 600,000 clones appear in this sample, roughly 97% of them only once. Of the sample, about 0.057% falls within the top ten clones. The sequenced sample was naive CD4+ T cells sorted from blood. What this sample's cell subset or site label stands for: CD45RA+ positively selected. The receptors here all came from a woman in her thirties in good health.

The gene calls are TRBV7-3 and TRBJ2-3, with 10 bases lining up with TRBD2. J lost 7 bases, V lost 0 bases, and 13 bases had no gene match. This CDR3 has 18 residues. The V gene's germline CDR1 is SGHTA and CDR2 FQGTGA. DNA for the CDR3: TGTGCCAGCAGCTTAACACCCGTCGCTAGCGGGAGTTGGAATACGCAGTATTTT. It yields the protein CASSLTPVASGSWNTQYF.

This clone appeared once. The chain employs TRBV7-9 and TRBJ2-2; D may be TRBD1 (5 bases). V shed 1 base and J shed 6 bases, with 18 bases lying between them. Germline V lookup: CDR1 SEHNR, CDR2 FQNEAQ (reference sequence). The CDR3 has 17 amino acids. For the CDR3, the DNA is TGTGCCAGCAGCTTAGTATCAGGGATTGGGTCGTCCGGGGAGCTGTTTTTT. Translating it yields CASSLVSGIGSSGELFF.

V and J are TRBV28 and TRBJ1-4, with D possibly matching TRBD1 (5 bases). V was shortened by 1 base and J by 8 bases, with 14 bases between the two germline ends. The CDR3 length is 15 residues. Germline loops: CDR1 MDHEN, CDR2 SYDVKM. CDR3 amino acids: CASSLFGGGGEKLFF. The DNA of the CDR3 is TGTGCCAGCAGTTTATTTGGAGGTGGGGGGGAAAAACTGTTTTTT. Full variable domain (rest looked up from reference TRBV28 and TRBJ1-4): DVKVTQSSRYLVKRTGEKVFLECVQDMDHENMFWYRQDPGLGLRLIYFSYDVKMKEKGDIPEGYSVSREKKERFSLILESASTNQTSMYLCASSLFGGGGEKLFFGSGTQLSVL.

The CDR3 coding sequence is TGTGCCAGCAGCAAAGTTCCCATGGGGGGCCCTGAAGCTTTCTTT. Translation gives CASSKVPMGGPEAFF. This chain links TRBV21-1 with TRBJ1-1. TRBV21-1 is a recognized pseudogene. This CDR3 has 15 residues.

The gene calls are TRBV5-1 and TRBJ2-1; maybe TRBD1 (5 bases). The V gene's germline CDR1 is SGHRS and CDR2 YFSETQ. The length of the CDR3 is 15 residues. Trimming cost V 0 bases and J 6 bases, with 13 bases left between them. In DNA form, the CDR3 reads TGCGCCAGCAGCTTGGTGACAGCCTCCGGCAATGAGCAGTTCTTC. Amino acids: CASSLVTASGNEQFF. Complete variable domain (other parts from reference TRBV5-1 and TRBJ2-1): KAGVTQTPRYLIKTRGQQVTLSCSPISGHRSVSWYQQTPGQGLQFLFEYFSETQRNKGNFPGRFSGRQFSNSRSEMNVSTLELGDSALYLCASSLVTASGNEQFFGPGTRLTVL.

The rearrangement joins TRBV9 to TRBJ1-2; D uncertain. Germline-derived CDR1 and CDR2 are SGDLS and YYNGEE. Trimming took off 0 bases at V and 8 bases at J, with 23 bases between the two ends. The CDR3 length is 17 residues. The CDR3: CASSVVLLGPPITGYTF. CDR3 sequence (DNA): TGTGCCAGCAGCGTAGTACTGCTCGGGCCTCCCATCACCGGCTACACCTTC.

This rearrangement joins TRBV5-5 to TRBJ1-5, with no clear D. V lost 0 bases and J lost 6, with 10 bases in between. Per germline, CDR1 SGHKS and CDR2 YYEKEE (reference sequence). This CDR3 has 14 amino acids. As DNA, the CDR3 is TGTGCCAGCAGCTTGGTTGTTGGAGGTCAGCCCCAGCATTTT. As protein: CASSLVVGGQPQHF. The variable domain in full, completed from reference TRBV5-5 and TRBJ1-5, reads DAGVTQSPTHLIKTRGQQVTLRCSPISGHKSVSWYQQVLGQGPQFIFQYYEKEERGRGNFPDRFSARQFPNYSSELNVNALLLGDSALYLCASSLVVGGQPQHFGDGTRLSIL.

The chain recombines TRBV7-8 with TRBJ2-1; possible D gene TRBD2, 5 bases. Germline loops: CDR1 SGHVS, CDR2 FQNEAQ. Trimming shortened V by 8 bases and J by 2 bases, and 16 bases separated the two germline ends. The CDR3 totals 15 residues. Written as DNA, the CDR3 is TGTGCCAGCGGGCGAGGGCGGGTCACCTACAATGAGCAGTTCTTC. This encodes CASGRGRVTYNEQFF.

V is TRBV6-1 and J is TRBJ1-1; tentatively, D is TRBD1 (5 bases). Trimming cost V 1 base and J 3 bases, with 15 bases left between them. The CDR3 loop spans 16 amino acids. Germline lookup yields CDR1 MNHNS and CDR2 SASEGT. The CDR3 loop is CASSEDWSRGDTEAFF. CDR3 DNA: TGTGCCAGCAGTGAAGATTGGAGTAGGGGAGACACTGAAGCTTTCTTT.

The chain links TRBV27 to TRBJ2-7, with unresolved D. V lost 8 bases and J lost 0, with 11 bases in between. CDR3 length: 13 amino acids. The V gene's germline CDR1 is MNHEY and CDR2 SMNVEV (reference sequence). CDR3 loop: CASRRLNSYEQYF. The CDR3 DNA sequence: TGTGCCAGCCGTAGGCTCAACTCCTACGAGCAGTACTTC.

This sequence joins TRBV4-2 and TRBJ2-7; TRBD1 aligns across 10 bases. With 1 base clipped from V and 3 bases from J, the junction kept 6 bases outside the gene matches. CDR1 LGHNA and CDR2 YNFKEQ come from the germline V gene. CDR3 length: 16 residues. DNA of the CDR3: TGTGCCAGCAGCCAAGCGACGGGACAGGGGATCTACGAGCAGTACTTC. As protein: CASSQATGQGIYEQYF.

This chain joins TRBV19 and TRBJ2-2; D is undetermined. CDR3 size: 12 residues. V was cut by 1 base and J by 7 bases, with 4 bases left in between. Per the germline V gene, CDR1 is LNHDA and CDR2 is SQIVND (reference sequence). The CDR3 DNA reads TGTGCCAGTAGTATAGTCGGCGGGGAGCTGTTTTTT. Translating gives CASSIVGGELFF.

CDR3 region: CASSLRLAGGMSYEQYF. Here the CDR3 DNA reads TGCGCCAGCAGCTTGAGACTAGCGGGAGGGATGTCCTACGAGCAGTACTTC. This chain uses TRBV5-1 with TRBJ2-7, with 14 nucleotides matching TRBD2. Trimming took 1 base from V and 1 from J; bases not matched to a gene: 4. Germline V gene data show CDR1 as SGHRS and CDR2 as YFSETQ. This CDR3 has 17 amino acids.

The rearrangement links TRBV7-1 to TRBJ2-2; 7 bases map to TRBD2. TRBV7-1 is an open reading frame, and its role is uncertain. V lost 4 bases, J lost 0 bases, and 8 bases stayed unmatched. The CDR3 contains 17 residues. CDR3 in DNA: TGTGCCAGCAGCTTAGACTGGCTAGCGGCGAACACCGGGGAGCTGTTTTTT. The encoded protein is CASSLDWLAANTGELFF.

The chain employs TRBV6-1 and TRBJ2-7; 8 bases are shared with TRBD2. The CDR3 contains 15 residues. The germline V gene has CDR1 MNHNS and CDR2 SASEGT. V lost 5 bases to trimming and J lost 2 bases; unmatched junction nucleotides: 8. The CDR3 DNA reads TGTGCCAGCAGTTTGAAACTAGCGGACCCCTACGAGCAGTACTTC. Protein product: CASSLKLADPYEQYF.

This chain uses TRBV10-1 with TRBJ2-5, with 7 nucleotides matching TRBD2. The V gene's germline CDR1 is WNHNN and CDR2 SYGVQD (reference sequence). V was clipped by 3 bases and J by 5 bases; unmatched bases: 9. The CDR3 consists of 15 residues. CDR3 region: CASSEGGSSGETQYF. The CDR3 region has the DNA TGCGCCAGCAGTGAAGGCGGGAGTTCGGGCGAGACCCAGTACTTC.

The rearrangement uses TRBV11-3 and TRBJ2-5; 9 bases map to TRBD1. The J call is uncertain, as TRBJ2-7 better fits the DNA end. Per germline, CDR1 SGHNT and CDR2 YENEEA. The CDR3 extends over 14 amino acids. The CDR3 DNA sequence: TGTGCCAGCAGCCCTGGGGACAGGGTTAACGAGCAGTACTTC. It translates to CASSPGDRVNEQYF.

The chain is built from TRBV28 and TRBJ1-4; unclear D gene. Germline V gene data show CDR1 as MDHEN and CDR2 as SYDVKM. CDR3 size: 13 residues. V was pared by 6 bases and J by 1 base, with 6 bases between. This CDR3 reads CASSSETNEKLFF. In DNA, the CDR3 is TGTGCCAGCAGCTCCGAAACTAATGAAAAACTGTTTTTT.

The rearrangement joins TRBV18 to TRBJ1-1; no clear D gene. V was trimmed by 2 bases and J by 1 base, leaving 8 bases between them. The CDR3 has 14 residues. Germline assignment: CDR1 KGHSH and CDR2 LQKENI. The CDR3 region has the DNA TGTGCCAGCTCACCAGGGTGGGGGAACACTGAAGCTTTCTTT. This gives the protein CASSPGWGNTEAFF.

This clone was observed once. This sequence joins TRBV28 and TRBJ2-7, with D possibly TRBD2 on 7 matching bases. CDR3 length: 13 residues. V lost 6 bases and J 6 bases, leaving 15 bases between the germline ends. Germline assignment: CDR1 MDHEN and CDR2 SYDVKM. The CDR3 nucleotides read TGTGCCAGCAGGTTGCCGGGGGGCGGCGAGCAGTACTTC. Translating it yields CASRLPGGGEQYF.

The CDR3 sequence: CASSLSASGITEGYEQYF. CDR3 nucleotide sequence: TGTGCCAGCAGTTTATCTGCTAGCGGGATAACCGAGGGGTACGAGCAGTACTTC. V gene TRBV27 combines with J gene TRBJ2-7; 9 bases align to TRBD2. Unmatched junction bases numbered 13, after V lost 0 bases and J lost 4 bases. The germline gives CDR1 MNHEY, CDR2 SMNVEV (reference sequence). CDR3 length equals 18 residues.